This T cell receptor beta chain was identified in a study of long-term antiretroviral therapy in people with HIV. Study results and limitations: Regardless of time point, clones expanded before ART dominated the repertoire. Diversity remained lower than transplant donor controls, even though it increased after ART. For ART adherence, viral resistance and therapy changes, no data were available.

CDR1 is KGHSH, CDR2 LQKENI, per germline. V gave up 8 bases and J gave up 0 bases, with 10 bases separating them. This CDR3 has 13 amino acids. The assay, immunoSEQ v3.0, was run at survey level. TCRdb's table, derived via immunoSEQ multiplex PCR, lists solely in-frame clones and lacks some. The sample shows tens of thousands of clones, approximately 91% of them seen only once. Before they underwent DNA extraction, samples held roughly 0.9-10 million cryopreserved PBMC. In regard to this clone: Its antigen is currently unknown.

Sequences were derived from unsorted PBMCs, sampled approximately 5 years before starting antiretroviral therapy. The sequence was collected from a man aged 45-60 years with HIV. The chain joins TRBV18 to TRBJ1-1; D gene unclear. The CDR3 DNA follows: TGTGCCAGCCCGGGCGCTATGAACACTGAAGCTTTCTTT. This translates into CASPGAMNTEAFF. The complete variable domain, with remaining parts taken from reference TRBV18 and TRBJ1-1, reads NAGVMQNPRHLVRRRGQEARLRCSPMKGHSHVYWYRQLPEEGLKFMVYLQKENIIDESGMPKERFSAEFPKEGPSILRIQQVVRGDSAAYFCASPGAMNTEAFFGQGTRLTVV.